The clone carrying this TCR beta chain was seen many times. The data stem from a study of T cell repertoires in cytomegalovirus infection. Germline CDR1 reads SGHVS; CDR2 reads FQNEAQ. The length of the CDR3 is 14 residues. J was trimmed by 8 bases and V by 5 bases; bases with no gene match: 7. Each CDR3 protein is one row after TCRdb ran MiXCR on the reads. The sample gives 170,000 or so distinct CDR3 sequences, roughly an eighth of which show up once; more than 20% is in the top ten. The genes are TRBV7-8 and TRBJ1-3; 9 bases match TRBD1. Sequencing was done on a sample of PBMCs. The clonotype was recovered from a human donor in good health (CMV status not recorded). Some clones in this sample may be carry-over from other donors' samples. The CDR3 DNA is TGTGCCAGCAGCGAGAGGGACAGGGCGCACACCATATATTTT. Residues: CASSERDRAHTIYF. Full variable domain (outside the CDR3, taken from reference TRBV7-8 and TRBJ1-3): GAGVSQSPRYKVAKRGQDVALRCDPISGHVSLFWYQQALGQGPEFLTYFQNEAQLDKSGLPSDRFFAERPEGSVSTLKIQRTQQEDSAVYLCASSERDRAHTIYFGEGSWLTVV.